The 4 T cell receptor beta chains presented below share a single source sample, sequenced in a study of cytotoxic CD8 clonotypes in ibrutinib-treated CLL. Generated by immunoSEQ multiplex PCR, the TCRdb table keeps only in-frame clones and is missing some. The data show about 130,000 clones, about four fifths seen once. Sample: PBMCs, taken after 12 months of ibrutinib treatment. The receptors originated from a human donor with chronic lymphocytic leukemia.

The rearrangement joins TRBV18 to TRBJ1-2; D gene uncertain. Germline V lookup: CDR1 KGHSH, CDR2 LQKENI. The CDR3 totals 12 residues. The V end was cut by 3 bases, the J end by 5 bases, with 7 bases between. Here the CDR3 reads CASSPVPYGYTF. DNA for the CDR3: TGTGCCAGCTCACCCGTTCCTTATGGCTACACCTTC.

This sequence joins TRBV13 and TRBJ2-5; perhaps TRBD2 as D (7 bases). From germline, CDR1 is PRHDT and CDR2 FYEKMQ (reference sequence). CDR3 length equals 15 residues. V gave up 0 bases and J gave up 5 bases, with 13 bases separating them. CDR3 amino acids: CASSLGPGEGETQYF. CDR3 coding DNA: TGTGCCAGCAGCTTAGGCCCAGGGGAGGGGGAGACCCAGTACTTC.

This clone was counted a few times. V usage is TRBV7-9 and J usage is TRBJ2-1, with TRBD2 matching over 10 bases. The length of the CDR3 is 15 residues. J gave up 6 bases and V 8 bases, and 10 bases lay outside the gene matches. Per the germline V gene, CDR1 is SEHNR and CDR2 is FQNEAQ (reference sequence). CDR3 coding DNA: TGTGCCAGCGCTCCGCCTAGCGGGAGTGTCAATGAGCAGTTCTTC. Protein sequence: CASAPPSGSVNEQFF.

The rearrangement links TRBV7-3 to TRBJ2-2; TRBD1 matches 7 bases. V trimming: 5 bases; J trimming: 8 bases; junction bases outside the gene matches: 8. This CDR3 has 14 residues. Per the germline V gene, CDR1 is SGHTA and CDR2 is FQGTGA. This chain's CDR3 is CASSATGAKGELFF. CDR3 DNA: TGTGCCAGCAGCGCAACAGGGGCTAAGGGGGAGCTGTTTTTT.